A single sample gave rise to the 19 T cell receptor beta chains below, sequenced in a study of T-cell memory formation after mild COVID-19. In TCRdb, the 5' RACE reads were re-called with MiXCR into one record per CDR3 protein. The sample contains roughly 340,000 distinct CDR3 sequences, 15% to 20% of which appear only once. The sample comprised PBMCs or a T cell subset sorted from them (not recorded which). These receptors were collected from a man between 18 and 29 years old who had mild COVID-19 (a few samples of this study predate the infection). Cell type and time point are not known.

This clonotype was seen just once. This chain joins TRBV6-5 and TRBJ1-2; TRBD1 agrees at 9 bases. V shed 6 bases and J 6 bases; nucleotides not matched to a gene: 5. The CDR3 is made up of 13 amino acids. In germline, CDR1 is MNHEY, CDR2 SVGAGI. The DNA for the CDR3 is TGTGCCAGCAGGGGACAGGGACGCGATGGCTACACCTTC. Translated: CASRGQGRDGYTF.

The chain couples TRBV24-1 to TRBJ2-3; 11 nucleotides align to TRBD2. The CDR3 runs to 19 residues. Germline V CDR1 and CDR2: KGHDR, SFDVKD. The V gene end was trimmed by 5 bases and the J gene end by 1 base; junction bases not matched to a gene: 13. The CDR3 here is CATSGTGTSGPVRTDTQYF. CDR3 nucleotides: TGTGCCACCAGTGGTACCGGGACTAGCGGCCCCGTGCGCACAGATACGCAGTATTTT.

The CDR3 nucleotides read TGCGCCAGCAGCTTGATTTTAACCGGGGAGCTGTTTTTT. It is translated as CASSLILTGELFF. The chain employs TRBV5-1 and TRBJ2-2; D remains unclear. The germline CDR1 and CDR2 sequences are SGHRS and YFSETQ. The CDR3 spans 13 residues. Trimming shortened V by 1 base and J by 5 bases, and 6 bases separated the two germline ends.

This clonotype showed up just a few times. CDR3: CSVEAANYGYTF. The CDR3 DNA is TGCAGCGTTGAGGCCGCTAACTATGGCTACACCTTC. The chain couples TRBV29-1 to TRBJ1-2; no clear D. This CDR3 contains 12 residues. Germline lookup yields CDR1 SQVTM and CDR2 ANQGSEA. V was pared by 3 bases and J by 0 bases, with 5 bases between.

The CDR3 here is CASSHPAGTGGTKNIQYF. In DNA, the CDR3 is TGCGCCAGCAGCCACCCGGCGGGGACAGGGGGGACCAAAAACATTCAGTACTTC. V and J are TRBV5-1 and TRBJ2-4; 11 positions match TRBD1. Unmatched junction bases numbered 11, after V lost 4 bases and J lost 2 bases. The CDR3 totals 18 residues. CDR1 and CDR2 from the germline V gene are SGHRS and YFSETQ.

This clonotype was detected ten times or more. The chain recombines TRBV15 with TRBJ2-5; D ambiguous. The CDR3 is 15 amino acids. V was shortened by 0 bases and J by 5 bases, with 13 bases between the two germline ends. CDR1 and CDR2 from the germline V gene are LNHNV and YYDKDF (reference sequence). In nucleotides, the CDR3 is TGTGCCACCAGCAGAGACCCGATGGGTGGGGAGACCCAGTACTTC. Encoded protein: CATSRDPMGGETQYF.

A few counts support this clonotype. The chain employs TRBV6-5 and TRBJ1-1; 9 bases match TRBD1. Germline CDR1 and CDR2: MNHEY and SVGAGI. This CDR3 comprises 14 residues. The V segment lost 7 bases and the J segment 2 bases; nucleotides outside the gene matches: 5. This CDR3 is CASTVQGANTEAFF. CDR3 in DNA: TGTGCCAGCACCGTACAGGGGGCAAACACTGAAGCTTTCTTT.

This chain links TRBV2 with TRBJ2-3; maybe TRBD2 (5 bases). Germline CDR1 reads SNHLY; CDR2 reads FYNNEI. Trimming took 0 bases from V and 6 from J, leaving 10 bases between them. The CDR3 extends over 14 amino acids. This CDR3 reads CASSEARGSDTQYF. In nucleotides, the CDR3 is TGTGCCAGCAGTGAAGCGCGCGGGTCGGATACGCAGTATTTT.

The chain uses TRBV7-9 and TRBJ1-6; D possibly corresponds to TRBD1 (5 bases). This CDR3 spans 13 amino acids. Deletions cut 6 bases from V and 9 bases from J, with 12 bases between. From germline, CDR1 is SEHNR and CDR2 FQNEAQ (reference sequence). DNA of the CDR3: TGTGCCAGCAGGTTGGGGGATTCTTCACCCCTCCACTTT. It specifies CASRLGDSSPLHF. Looking up the rest from reference TRBV7-9 and TRBJ1-6 gives the full variable domain: DTGVSQNPRHKITKRGQNVTFRCDPISEHNRLYWYRQTLGQGPEFLTYFQNEAQLEKSRLLSDRFSAERPKGSFSTLEIQRTEQGDSAMYLCASRLGDSSPLHFGNGTRLTVT.

This clonotype showed up just a few times. This chain uses TRBV27 with TRBJ1-1; D call uncertain. V shed 0 bases and J shed 8 bases, with 10 bases lying between them. Germline V gives CDR1 MNHEY, CDR2 SMNVEV (reference sequence). This CDR3 contains 13 residues. Here the CDR3 DNA reads TGTGCCAGCAGTTTATCTGCCAGGACGGAAGCTTTCTTT. It specifies CASSLSARTEAFF.

In this sample, this clonotype turned up a few times. This rearrangement joins TRBV20-1 to TRBJ2-1, with D perhaps TRBD1 (6 bases). CDR1 and CDR2 from the germline V gene are DFQATT and SNEGSKA (reference sequence). The CDR3 spans 14 residues. V lost 6 bases and J 3 bases, leaving 15 bases between the germline ends. CDR3 coding DNA: TGCAGTGCGCCGGAGACAGGAATCTACAATGAGCAGTTCTTC. It yields the protein CSAPETGIYNEQFF.

This clonotype was found many times. This chain uses TRBV7-8 with TRBJ2-1; D assignment may be TRBD1 or TRBD2 (5 bases each). The CDR3 covers 16 residues. Germline V gene data show CDR1 as SGHVS and CDR2 as FQNEAQ. The V end was cut by 5 bases, the J end by 6 bases, with 20 bases between. In DNA form, the CDR3 reads TGTGCCAGCAGCCCCAGGGAGCCCCTGAGAGTCAATGAGCAGTTCTTC. As protein: CASSPREPLRVNEQFF.

The chain couples TRBV20-1 to TRBJ2-7; D is tentatively TRBD1 or TRBD2 (6 bases each). Between the trimmed V and J ends, which lost 6 bases and 2 bases, there was a span of 8 bases. The CDR3 length is 11 residues. The germline V gene has CDR1 DFQATT and CDR2 SNEGSKA (reference sequence). CDR3 amino acids: CSAGGTYEQYV. The DNA for the CDR3 is TGCAGTGCCGGGGGCACCTACGAGCAGTACGTC.

The genes are TRBV5-1 and TRBJ1-4; no clear D gene. Germline assignment: CDR1 SGHRS and CDR2 YFSETQ. The CDR3 is 15 amino acids. V lost 3 bases, J lost 8 bases, and 17 bases lay in between. DNA of the CDR3: TGCGCCAGCAGCTCGGATTTGGGGATTCGAGAAAAACTGTTTTTT. Amino acid sequence: CASSSDLGIREKLFF.

The table lists this clonotype with a few counts. The chain uses TRBV7-3 and TRBJ2-3; D may correspond to TRBD1 or TRBD2 (5 bases each). Trimming stripped 2 bases from V and 4 bases from J, with 16 bases between. The CDR3 is 16 amino acids. Per germline, CDR1 SGHTA and CDR2 FQGTGA. The CDR3 bases are TGTGCCAGCAGCTTATGGGGAGAGGGCAGGGCAGATACGCAGTATTTT. Encoded protein: CASSLWGEGRADTQYF.

The chain has TRBV10-3 and TRBJ1-6; TRBD1 aligns across 7 bases. Trimming took 10 bases from V and 7 from J; bases not matched to a gene: 7. This CDR3 region has 13 residues. Germline-derived CDR1 and CDR2 are ENHRY and SYGVKD. The CDR3: CATGGGLNSPLHF. DNA for the CDR3: TGTGCCACCGGAGGGGGCCTGAATTCACCCCTCCACTTT.

The chain employs TRBV3-1 and TRBJ1-6, with unresolved D. CDR3 length equals 18 residues. With 1 base removed from V and 0 bases from J, the gap between germline ends came to 13 bases. Germline lookup yields CDR1 LGHDT and CDR2 YNNKEL (reference sequence). The CDR3 DNA reads as TGTGCCAGCAGCCAAGCCCCCCAGACGGGCTCCTATAATTCACCCCTCCACTTT. As protein: CASSQAPQTGSYNSPLHF.

This clonotype was picked up a small number of times. This sequence joins TRBV20-1 and TRBJ1-2; the match to TRBD1 covers 8 bases. The CDR3 is 13 amino acids. The V segment lost 5 bases and the J segment 6 bases; nucleotides outside the gene matches: 8. Germline V CDR1 and CDR2: DFQATT, SNEGSKA (reference sequence). CDR3 in DNA: TGCAGTGCTCCCTTGCGGACAGGGCATGGCTACACCTTC. It translates to CSAPLRTGHGYTF.

This clonotype showed up just a few times. The chain links TRBV7-2 to TRBJ2-3, with D possibly matching TRBD2 (7 bases). CDR3 length equals 15 residues. Trimming left V 8 bases short and J 4 bases short, with 19 bases between. Per the germline V gene, CDR1 is SGHTA and CDR2 is FQGNSA. The CDR3 DNA reads as TGTGCCAGCTCAACGGCGGGGGCCCCCTCAGATACGCAGTATTTT. Its protein product is CASSTAGAPSDTQYF.